This entry is about one T cell receptor beta chain. The target antigen is unknown. There were TCR beta CDR3 regions amplified from RNA transcripts. The HTBI primer set drove a first-round RT-PCR of the TCR CDR3. Via MiXCR, TCRdb re-called the multiplex PCR reads, giving one row per CDR3 protein. The sample records 250,000 to 400,000 distinct CDR3 sequences, approximately 13% being singletons. PBMCs were sourced from about 10 ml fresh peripheral blood. This record belongs to a study of T cells in Graves' hyperthyroidism and ophthalmopathy. About the study: The authors collected peripheral blood at initial diagnosis, before any treatment. Points from the study as a whole: The blood repertoire included most of the expanded thyroid clonotypes above 0.001.

Sequencing used blood. This receptor was obtained from a middle-aged woman with Graves' ophthalmopathy.

The DNA for the CDR3 is TGTGCCAGCAGTTTAGGGGCCCGGGCGGGGAATCAGCCCCAGCATTTT. Translating gives CASSLGARAGNQPQHF. This sequence joins TRBV28 and TRBJ1-5; D perhaps matches TRBD1 (5 bases). CDR1 MDHEN and CDR2 SYDVKM come from the germline V gene. The ends were cut back, 2 bases at V and 4 bases at J, with 15 bases in the middle. The CDR3 totals 16 residues.